The TCR beta chain described here comes from a study of shared clonotypes between healthy human individuals. General observations from the study: Clonotype sharing among the donors was expected to vary with sequencing depth. Compared with memory subsets, naive subsets generally had larger estimated richness.

Points on this clone: As yet, its antigen is unknown.

Trimming stripped 2 bases from V and 3 bases from J, with 14 bases between. The V gene's germline CDR1 is MNHNS and CDR2 SASEGT. This CDR3 region has 15 residues. TCRdb's table, derived via immunoSEQ multiplex PCR, lists solely in-frame clones and lacks some. The sample includes fewer than 850,000 clones, 80% to 95% of them seen just once. This TCR came from a man aged 18-30 years in good health. Some clones in this sample may be carry-over from other donors' samples. The J gene is TRBJ2-7, the V gene TRBV6-1, with D possibly TRBD2 on 6 matching bases. Sequencing input: memory CD8+ T cells from PBMCs. Subset specified: CD45RO+ cells pooled with CCR7-negative TemRA cells. Here the CDR3 DNA reads TGTGCCAGCAGTGAATTGGCCCCCGGGGGCTACGAGCAGTACTTC. This gives the protein CASSELAPGGYEQYF.